This record covers a single TCR beta chain. The data stem from a study of cytomegalovirus exposure and HLA in healthy donors. V dropped 3 bases and J dropped 4 bases, with 6 bases sitting between them. This CDR3 spans 11 amino acids. Germline CDR1 is DFQATT and CDR2 is SNEGSKA (reference sequence). Primers for the PCR totalled 60 Vbeta and 13 Jbeta. Produced via immunoSEQ multiplex PCR; TCRdb's table is partial and in-frame only. The table lists 150,000 to 200,000 clones, roughly four fifths of them singletons, with about 1.7% in the top ten. What was sequenced was PBMCs. V usage is TRBV20-1 and J usage is TRBJ1-2; D not certain. The source of this sequence is a man between 18 and 29 years old in good health and CMV-seronegative. The CDR3 region is CSASPGYGYTF. The CDR3, as DNA: TGCAGTGCTAGCCCCGGCTATGGCTACACCTTC.